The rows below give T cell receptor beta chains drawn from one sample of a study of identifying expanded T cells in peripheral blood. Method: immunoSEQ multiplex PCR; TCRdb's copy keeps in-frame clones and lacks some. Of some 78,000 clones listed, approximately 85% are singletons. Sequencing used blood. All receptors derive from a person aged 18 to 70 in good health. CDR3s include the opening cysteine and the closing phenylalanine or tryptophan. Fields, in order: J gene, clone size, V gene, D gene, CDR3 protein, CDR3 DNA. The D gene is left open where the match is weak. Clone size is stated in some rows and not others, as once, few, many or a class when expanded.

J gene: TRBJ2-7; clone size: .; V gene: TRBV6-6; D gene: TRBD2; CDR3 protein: CASSYGGEGSYEQYF; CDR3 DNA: TGTGCCAGCAGTTATGGGGGGGAGGGATCCTACGAGCAGTACTTC
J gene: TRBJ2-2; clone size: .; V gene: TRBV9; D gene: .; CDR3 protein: CASGGATGELFF; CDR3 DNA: TGTGCCAGCGGAGGGGCCACCGGGGAGCTGTTTTTT
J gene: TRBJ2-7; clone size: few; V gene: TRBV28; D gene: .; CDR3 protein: CASSPSFGLGAFYEQYF; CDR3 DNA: TGTGCCAGCAGTCCCTCTTTTGGACTGGGGGCTTTCTACGAGCAGTACTTC
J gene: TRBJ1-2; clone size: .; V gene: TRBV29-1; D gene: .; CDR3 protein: CSVEDLSNYGYTF; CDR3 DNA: TGCAGCGTTGAGGATCTTTCAAACTATGGCTACACCTTC
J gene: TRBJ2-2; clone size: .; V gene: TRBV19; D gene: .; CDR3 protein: CATLSLANTGELFF; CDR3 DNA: TGTGCCACCTTGAGCCTCGCGAACACCGGGGAGCTGTTTTTT
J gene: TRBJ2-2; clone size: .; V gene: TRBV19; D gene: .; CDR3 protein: CASSIGTHTGELFF; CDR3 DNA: TGTGCCAGTAGTATAGGGACTCACACCGGGGAGCTGTTTTTT
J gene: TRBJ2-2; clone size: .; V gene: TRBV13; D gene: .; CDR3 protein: CASSLGGGGTGELFF; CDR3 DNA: TGTGCCAGCAGCTTAGGAGGGGGTGGCACCGGGGAGCTGTTTTTT
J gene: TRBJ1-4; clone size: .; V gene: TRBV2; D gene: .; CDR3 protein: CASSLGGMRGEKLFF; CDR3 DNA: TGTGCCAGCAGCCTCGGGGGAATGCGAGGTGAAAAACTGTTTTTT
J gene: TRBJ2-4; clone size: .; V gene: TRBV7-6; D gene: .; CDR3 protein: CASSQGQNGGVVQNIQYF; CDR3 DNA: TGTGCCAGCAGCCAGGGACAGAACGGGGGCGTCGTCCAAAACATTCAGTACTTC
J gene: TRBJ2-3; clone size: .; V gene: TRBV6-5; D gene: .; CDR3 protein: CASRPGRWPDTQYF; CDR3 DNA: TGTGCCAGCAGGCCGGGACGGTGGCCAGATACGCAGTATTTT
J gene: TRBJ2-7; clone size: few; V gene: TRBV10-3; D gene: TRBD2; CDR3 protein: CAISESGLAAYEQYF; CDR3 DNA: TGTGCCATCAGTGAGTCGGGCCTAGCGGCCTACGAGCAGTACTTC
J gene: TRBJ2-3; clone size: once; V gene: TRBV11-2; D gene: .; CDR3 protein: CASSLVDTTDTQYF; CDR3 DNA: TGTGCCAGCAGCCTAGTGGACACTACAGATACGCAGTATTTT
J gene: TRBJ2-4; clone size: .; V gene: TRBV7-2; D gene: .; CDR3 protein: CASSPVGGVGNIQYF; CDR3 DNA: TGTGCCAGCAGCCCAGTGGGGGGCGTAGGAAACATTCAGTACTTC
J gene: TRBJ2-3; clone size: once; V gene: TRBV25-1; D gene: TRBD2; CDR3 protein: CASSGTAGEMDGTDTQYF; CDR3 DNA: TGTGCCAGCAGTGGGACAGCGGGAGAGATGGATGGCACAGATACGCAGTATTTT
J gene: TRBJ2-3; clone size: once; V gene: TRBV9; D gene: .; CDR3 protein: CASSVDVRAFPDTQYF; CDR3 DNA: TGTGCCAGCAGCGTAGATGTTCGGGCTTTCCCAGATACGCAGTATTTT
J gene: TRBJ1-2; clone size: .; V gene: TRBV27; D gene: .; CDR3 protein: CASRLYWQPTNYGYTF; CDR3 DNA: TGTGCCAGCAGGTTATACTGGCAGCCCACTAACTATGGCTACACCTTC
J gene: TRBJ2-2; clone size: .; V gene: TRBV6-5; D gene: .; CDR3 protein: CASSYSGSGTGELFF; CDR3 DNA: TGTGCCAGCAGTTACTCGGGAAGCGGGACCGGGGAGCTGTTTTTT
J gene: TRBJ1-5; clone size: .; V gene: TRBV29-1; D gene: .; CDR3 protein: CSVADSLNQPQHF; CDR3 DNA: TGCAGCGTTGCAGACAGCCTCAATCAGCCCCAGCATTTT
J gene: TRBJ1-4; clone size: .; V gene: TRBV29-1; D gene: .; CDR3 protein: CSAESQGGEKLFF; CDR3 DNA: TGCAGCGCCGAGTCGCAGGGAGGCGAAAAACTGTTTTTT
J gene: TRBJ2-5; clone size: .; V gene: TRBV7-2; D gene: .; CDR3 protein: CASSSRLRAQETQYF; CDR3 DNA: TGTGCCAGCAGCTCCCGCCTGCGGGCGCAAGAGACCCAGTACTTC
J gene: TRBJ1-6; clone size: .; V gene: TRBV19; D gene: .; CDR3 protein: CASRQHYNSPLHF; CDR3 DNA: TGTGCCAGTAGACAGCACTATAATTCACCCCTCCACTTT
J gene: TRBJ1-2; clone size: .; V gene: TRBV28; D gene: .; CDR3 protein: CASSFRQPNRDGYTF; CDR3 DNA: TGTGCCAGCAGTTTCAGGCAGCCCAACCGGGATGGCTACACCTTC
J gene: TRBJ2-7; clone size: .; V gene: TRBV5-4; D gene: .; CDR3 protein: CASSLVGTTYEQYF; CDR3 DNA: TGTGCCAGCAGCTTGGTAGGCACAACCTACGAGCAGTACTTC
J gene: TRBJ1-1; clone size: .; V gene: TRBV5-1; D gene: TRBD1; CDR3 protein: CASSLTGGWEAFF; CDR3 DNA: TGCGCCAGCAGCTTGACAGGGGGCTGGGAAGCTTTCTTT
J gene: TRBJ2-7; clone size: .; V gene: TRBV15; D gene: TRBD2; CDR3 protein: CATSRDAGLAASYEQYF; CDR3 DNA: TGTGCCACCAGCAGAGATGCGGGGCTAGCGGCCTCCTACGAGCAGTACTTC
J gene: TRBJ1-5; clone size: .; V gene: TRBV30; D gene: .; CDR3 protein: CAWKIGGNSNQPQHF; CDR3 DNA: TGTGCCTGGAAGATCGGTGGAAATAGCAATCAGCCCCAGCATTTT
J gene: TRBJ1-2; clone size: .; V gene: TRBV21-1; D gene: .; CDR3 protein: CASSKEGNRQLSGYGYTF; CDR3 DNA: TGTGCCAGCAGCAAAGAAGGGAACCGACAGTTGTCCGGCTATGGCTACACCTTC
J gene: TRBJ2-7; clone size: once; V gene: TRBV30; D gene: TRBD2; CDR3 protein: CAWSGGFGTSGTYEQYF; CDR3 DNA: TGTGCCTGGAGTGGGGGGTTCGGGACTAGCGGCACCTACGAGCAGTACTTC
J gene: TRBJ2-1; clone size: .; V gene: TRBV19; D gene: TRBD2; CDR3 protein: CASSIAGGHNEQFF; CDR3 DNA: TGTGCCAGTAGTATAGCGGGAGGGCACAATGAGCAGTTCTTC
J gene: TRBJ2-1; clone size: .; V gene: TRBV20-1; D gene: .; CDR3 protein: CSAQTRGDRFF; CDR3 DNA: TGCAGTGCTCAGACCCGAGGAGATAGGTTCTTC
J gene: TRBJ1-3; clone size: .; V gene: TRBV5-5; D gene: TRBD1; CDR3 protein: CASSFQGAEGNTIYF; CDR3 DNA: TGTGCCAGCAGCTTCCAGGGGGCGGAAGGAAACACCATATATTTT
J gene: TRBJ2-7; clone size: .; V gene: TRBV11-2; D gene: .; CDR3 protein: CASSLTSLPYEQYF; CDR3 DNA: TGTGCCAGCAGCTTAACAAGCCTTCCCTACGAGCAGTACTTC
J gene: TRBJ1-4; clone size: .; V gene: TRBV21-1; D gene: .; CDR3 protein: CASRTRGTINEKLFF; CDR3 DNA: TGTGCCAGCAGAACAAGAGGGACAATAAATGAAAAACTGTTTTTT
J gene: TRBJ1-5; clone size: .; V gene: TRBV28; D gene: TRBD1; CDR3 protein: CASRDEDRPDQPQHF; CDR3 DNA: TGTGCCAGCAGGGACGAGGACAGGCCGGATCAGCCCCAGCATTTT
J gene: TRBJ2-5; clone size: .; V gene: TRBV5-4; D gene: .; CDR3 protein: CASSGNRVMETQYF; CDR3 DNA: TGTGCCAGCAGCGGAAACAGGGTGATGGAGACCCAGTACTTC
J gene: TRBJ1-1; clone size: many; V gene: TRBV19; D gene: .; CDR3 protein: CASGGQNTEAFF; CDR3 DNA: TGTGCCAGTGGGGGACAGAACACTGAAGCTTTCTTT
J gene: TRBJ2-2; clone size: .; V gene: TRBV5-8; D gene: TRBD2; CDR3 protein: CASSPGLAANTGELFF; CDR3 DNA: TGTGCCAGCAGCCCGGGACTAGCAGCGAACACCGGGGAGCTGTTTTTT
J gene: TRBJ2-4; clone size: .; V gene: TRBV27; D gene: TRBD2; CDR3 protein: CASSLNPGTKSIQYF; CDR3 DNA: TGTGCCAGCAGTCTCAACCCCGGGACTAAGAGCATTCAGTACTTC
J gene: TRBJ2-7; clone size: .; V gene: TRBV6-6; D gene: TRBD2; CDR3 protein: CASTLGLAEQYF; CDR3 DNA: TGTGCCAGCACCTTGGGACTAGCGGAGCAGTACTTC
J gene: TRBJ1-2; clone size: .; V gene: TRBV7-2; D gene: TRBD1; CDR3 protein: CASSAPGQGAQGYGYTF; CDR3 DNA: TGTGCCAGCAGCGCCCCGGGACAGGGGGCGCAGGGCTATGGCTACACCTTC
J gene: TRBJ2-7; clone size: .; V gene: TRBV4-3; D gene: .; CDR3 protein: CASSQGMVGTWDYEQYF; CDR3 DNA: TGCGCCAGCAGCCAAGGTATGGTCGGGACTTGGGACTACGAGCAGTACTTC
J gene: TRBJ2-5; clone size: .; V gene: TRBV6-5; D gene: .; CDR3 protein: CASSYGPQETQYF; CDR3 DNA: TGTGCCAGCAGTTACGGTCCCCAAGAGACCCAGTACTTC
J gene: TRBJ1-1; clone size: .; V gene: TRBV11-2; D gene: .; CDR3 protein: CASTALVTNTEAFF; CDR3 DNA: TGTGCCAGCACGGCCCTCGTAACAAACACTGAAGCTTTCTTT
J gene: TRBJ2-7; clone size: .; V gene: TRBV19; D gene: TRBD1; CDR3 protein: CASSRDRTFSYEQYF; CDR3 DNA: TGTGCCAGTAGTAGGGACAGGACGTTTTCCTACGAGCAGTACTTC
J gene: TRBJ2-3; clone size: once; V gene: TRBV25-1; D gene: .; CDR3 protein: CASSVSRGTDTQYF; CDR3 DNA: TGTGCCAGCAGTGTTTCCAGGGGCACAGATACGCAGTATTTT